The 18 T cell receptor delta chains below come from one sample, sequenced in a study of γδ T cells in repeated Plasmodium falciparum infection. TCRdb re-analyzed the multiplex PCR reads via CATT. The sample includes 90,000 or so delta-chain clones, over 0.75% of them seen just once. Bulk repertoires came from Vgamma9/Vdelta2+ or Vdelta2-negative gammadelta T cells flow-sorted from PBMC. The sample was gamma-delta T cells from blood. The receptor set was obtained from a pool of human donors (malaria-infected and uninfected, not separated).

This clone was detected only a few times. The protein in TCRdb stems from a much larger clone and differs at residue 12 from this DNA's translation, likely a read error; here the protein is translated from the DNA. The chain recombines TRDV1 with TRDJ1; 11 nucleotides line up with TRDD3. Because TCRdb records no J gene, it was assigned here through a match of the DNA to germline. Looked up from germline, CDR1 is TSWWSYY and CDR2 is QGS. The junction had 14 bases not matched to a gene; V was cut back by 7 bases and J by 7 bases. The CDR3 extends over 16 amino acids. CDR3 DNA sequence: TGTGCTCTTGAGAGGCTGCTGGGGGATACTGGCGGTAAACTCATCTTT. Translating gives CALERLLGDTGGKLIF.

Regarding this clone: Since a far larger clone is one base different, this is likely a read error. Additional DNA sequences in this sample encode the identical CDR3. J is TRDJ1 and V is TRDV1, with 9 bases identical to TRDD3. Germline matching of the DNA provided the J gene here, since TCRdb leaves it blank. This CDR3 has 24 amino acids. The V gene's germline CDR1 is TSWWSYY and CDR2 QGS. V gave up 1 base and J gave up 0 bases; unmatched junction bases: 27. CDR3 sequence: CALGEPRYGLLGDTPILYTDKLIF. The CDR3 nucleotides are TGTGCTCTTGGGGAACCTCGTTATGGGCTACTGGGGGACACGCCAATCCTATACACCGATAAACTCATCTTT.

This clone was counted only a few times. A read error likely explains why the TCRdb protein, taken from a much larger clone, differs from this DNA's translation at residue 5; the protein shown is translated from the DNA. The V gene is TRDV1, the J gene TRDJ1; D remains unclear. From germline, CDR1 is TSWWSYY and CDR2 QGS. The CDR3 totals 18 residues. Trimming removed 3 bases from V and 0 bases from J, with 20 bases in between. The chain's CDR3 is CALGDPPTGGTYTDKLIF. For the CDR3, the DNA is TGTGCTCTTGGGGACCCCCCCACCGGTGGAACTTACACCGATAAACTCATCTTT.

This clone occurred a few times. The protein held in TCRdb is that of a much larger clone and does not match this DNA's translation at residue 5, likely because of a read error; the protein shown is translated from the DNA. CDR3 sequence: CALGGYEGSLNTDKLIF. The CDR3 region has the DNA TGTGCTCTTGGGGGATATGAGGGGTCCCTAAACACCGATAAACTCATCTTT. J is TRDJ1 and V is TRDV1; D call uncertain. CDR1 and CDR2 (germline): TSWWSYY, QGS. This CDR3 has 17 amino acids. V was pared by 4 bases and J by 0 bases, with 18 bases between.

Many counts were recorded for this clone. Other DNA sequences from this sample encode an identical CDR3 as well. The chain recombines TRDV1 with TRDJ1; 10 bases are shared with TRDD3. J lost 0 bases, V lost 5 bases, and 21 bases had no gene match. CDR1 and CDR2 (germline): TSWWSYY, QGS. CDR3 length: 21 amino acids. The CDR3 region is CALGPQGVSSGGYAYTDKLIF. CDR3 sequence (DNA): TGTGCTCTTGGGCCTCAGGGAGTTTCCTCCGGGGGATACGCTTACACCGATAAACTCATCTTT.

Regarding this clone: This DNA's translation differs at residue 11 from TCRdb's protein, which comes from a much larger clone; a read error is likely, and the protein shown is translated from the DNA. The chain has TRDV1 and TRDJ1; 9 bases align to TRDD3. The CDR3 contains 14 residues. CDR1 is TSWWSYY, CDR2 QGS, per germline. With 2 bases clipped from V and 10 bases from J, the junction kept 8 bases outside the gene matches. The CDR3 coding sequence is TGTGCTCTTGGGGAAAACTGGGGGACGATTAGACTCATCTTT. Protein product: CALGENWGTIRLIF.

This clone was counted only a few times. The TCRdb protein, from a much larger clone, departs from this DNA's translation at residue 14, likely by read error; the protein shown derives from the DNA. The chain is built from TRDV2 and TRDJ1; TRDD3 aligns across 8 bases. The J gene is not listed in TCRdb, so it was assigned here from a DNA match to germline. Germline CDR1 reads GEAIGNYY; CDR2 reads EKD. This CDR3 has 18 amino acids. The CDR3 sequence: CACDTVAGIRPRAEKLIF. The DNA for the CDR3 is TGTGCCTGTGACACCGTTGCTGGGATACGCCCCCGAGCCGAGAAACTCATCTTT.

Concerning this clone itself: The protein held in TCRdb is that of a much larger clone and does not match this DNA's translation at residue 9, likely because of a read error; the protein shown is translated from the DNA. V gene TRDV1 was called; the J gene was not. CDR1 and CDR2 (germline): TSWWSYY, QGS. The CDR3 consists of 10 residues. CDR3 protein: CALGKAKLTF. CDR3 sequence (DNA): TGTGCTCTTGGGAAGGCCAAACTCACCTTT.

This clone was seen a handful of times. TCRdb lists the protein of a much larger clone for this DNA, which differs at residue 9, so this is likely a read error; the protein given here is translated from the DNA itself. This chain connects TRDV2 to TRDJ1; TRDD3 matches 10 bases. From germline, CDR1 is GEAIGNYY and CDR2 EKD. This CDR3 spans 20 amino acids. Trimming removed 3 bases from V and 3 bases from J; junction bases left unmatched: 21. The CDR3 region is CACDPLYVAGGYTSSDKLIF. The CDR3 DNA sequence: TGTGCCTGTGACCCGCTTTATGTTGCTGGGGGATATACTTCATCCGATAAACTCATCTTT.

Only a few counts were recorded for this clone. The amino acid sequence in TCRdb belongs to a much larger clone and departs from this DNA's translation at residue 12, likely a sequencing read error; the sequence shown is translated from the DNA. The gene calls are TRDV2 and TRDJ1; 7 bases are a match to TRDD3. CDR3 length: 16 amino acids. The germline CDR1 and CDR2 sequences are GEAIGNYY and EKD. This CDR3 is CACDTVGGGDTGKLIF. The CDR3 nucleotides read TGTGCCTGTGACACCGTTGGGGGAGGGGACACCGGTAAACTCATCTTT.

This clone was recorded at least ten times. TCRdb's protein for this DNA is that of a much larger clone and differs from the translation at residue 17, likely a read error; the protein shown is the DNA translation. No J gene was named, though the V gene is TRDV2; the table's D call of TRDD3 was not tested on the DNA. Germline CDR1 is GEAIGNYY and CDR2 is EKD. The CDR3 has 19 residues. CDR3 protein: CACDTVSRVLGNETDKPIF. The CDR3 bases are TGTGCCTGTGACACCGTGAGTAGGGTCCTGGGAAACGAAACCGATAAACCCATCTTT.

Regarding this clone: TCRdb's listed protein matches a much larger clone and diverges from this DNA's translation at residue 14, likely through a read error; the protein shown comes from the DNA. J is TRDJ1 and V is TRDV1; 9 bases map to TRDD3. TCRdb lists no J gene, so it was determined here by aligning the DNA to germline. Germline V gene data show CDR1 as TSWWSYY and CDR2 as QGS. This CDR3 is 18 amino acids long. The CDR3 bases are TGTGCTCTTGGGGAACTAGCCCCTGGGGGATTGTACACCAATAAACTCATCTTT. It is translated as CALGELAPGGLYTNKLIF.

This clone was recorded a few times. TCRdb's protein for this DNA is that of a much larger clone and differs from the translation at residue 6, likely a read error; the protein shown is the DNA translation. The chain links TRDV2 to TRDJ1; D unclear. In the absence of a J gene in TCRdb, the DNA was matched to germline to assign it here. The CDR3 runs 15 residues. V lost 0 bases and J 0 bases, leaving 10 bases between the germline ends. Germline loops: CDR1 GEAIGNYY, CDR2 EKD. The CDR3 DNA sequence: TGTGCCTGTGACACCGCCGGGGCGTACACCGATAAACTCATCTTT. This encodes CACDTAGAYTDKLIF.

This clone has more than one count but fewer than ten. TCRdb pairs this DNA with a much larger clone's protein that differs at residue 21, likely a read error; the protein shown was translated from the DNA. No J gene was called, and the V gene is TRDV1; TRDD3 is the table's D call and was not checked against the DNA. Germline CDR1 reads TSWWSYY; CDR2 reads QGS. This CDR3 has 22 amino acids. CDR3 coding DNA: TGTGCTCTTGGGGAACCTGGCCTTCCTAGGTACTGGGGGATTGCCTACACCGATAAACTCACCTTT. It yields the protein CALGEPGLPRYWGIAYTDKLTF.

Details on this clone: TCRdb lists the protein of a much larger clone for this DNA, which differs at residue 14, so this is likely a read error; the protein given here is translated from the DNA itself. The chain links TRDV2 to TRDJ1; D is uncertain. TCRdb offers no J gene call, so here the DNA was matched to germline to obtain one. Germline V gene lookup returns CDR1 GEAIGNYY and CDR2 EKD. The CDR3 spans 18 residues. The CDR3 is CACDVVGALRFNTNKLIF. The DNA of the CDR3 is TGTGCCTGTGACGTCGTCGGGGCCCTCAGATTCAACACCAATAAACTCATCTTT.

This clone was detected only a few times. TCRdb has a much larger clone's protein, which differs at residue 11 from the translation of this DNA, likely because of a read error; what is shown is the protein translated from the DNA. The CDR3 sequence is CALGELGLGYVADKLIF. The CDR3 DNA sequence: TGTGCTCTTGGGGAACTAGGGCTGGGATACGTGGCCGATAAACTCATCTTT. The V call is TRDV1, the J call TRDJ1; 8 nucleotides align to TRDD3. Germline matching of the DNA provided the J gene here, since TCRdb leaves it blank. The V gene's germline CDR1 is TSWWSYY and CDR2 QGS. V dropped 0 bases and J dropped 3; count of bases not matched to a gene: 9. The length of the CDR3 is 17 residues.

The sample holds a few counts of this clone. The protein that TCRdb holds for this DNA derives from a much larger clone and differs from the translated DNA at residue 18, which likely indicates a read error; the protein shown here is translated from the DNA. For the CDR3, the DNA is TGTGCTCTTGGGGAACTAGTGCCTAAATGGGGGATATCCCGTCTTAACACCGGTAAACTCATCTTT. The encoded protein is CALGELVPKWGISRLNTGKLIF. The V and J genes are TRDV1 and TRDJ1; 9 bases line up with TRDD3. Germline matching of the DNA provided the J gene here, since TCRdb leaves it blank. The germline CDR1 and CDR2 sequences are TSWWSYY and QGS. This CDR3 contains 22 residues.

This clone was observed a handful of times. It is likely a read error: a sequence one base away is far more abundant. Within the sample, other DNA sequences also encode this same CDR3. The chain employs TRDV2 and TRDJ1; 9 bases are a match to TRDD3. The J gene was not available in TCRdb and was assigned here by matching the DNA to germline segments. The CDR3 consists of 22 residues. Germline V gives CDR1 GEAIGNYY, CDR2 EKD. The DNA for the CDR3 is TGTGCCTGTGCCAGAAAGAACCCTACGCTGGGGGATGGAACCCTGTACACTGATAAACTCATCTTT. It codes for CACARKNPTLGDGTLYTDKLIF.